The clone carrying this TCR beta chain was seen a few times. The antigen is not known. 13 Jbeta primers and 60 Vbeta primers were used for the PCR. Sequenced by immunoSEQ multiplex PCR; TCRdb stores in-frame clones only, minus some. The sample lists 90,000 to 110,000 clones; more than 9.5% were seen once. The sample originates from a study of cytomegalovirus exposure and HLA in healthy donors. Study results and limitations: Per published reports, the classifier diagnosed cytomegalovirus status with high specificity and sensitivity. Listed as cytomegalovirus-associated were 150 to 200 TCR beta chains.

The V gene end was trimmed by 7 bases and the J gene end by 7 bases; junction bases not matched to a gene: 13. Germline CDR1 MNHEY, CDR2 SMNVEV (reference sequence). This CDR3 comprises 14 residues. This rearrangement joins TRBV27 to TRBJ2-7, with 7 bases identical to TRBD2. The receptor's source is a man in his forties in good health and CMV-seropositive. The sample taken for sequencing was PBMCs. The CDR3 loop reads CASKKGRAAGEQYF. CDR3 DNA: TGTGCCAGCAAAAAGGGGAGGGCGGCGGGGGAGCAGTACTTC.